The 11 T cell receptor beta chains in this list originate from one sample, sequenced in a study of patients and donors after allogeneic stem cell transplantation. TCRdb recomputed calls from the RT-PCR reads with MiXCR, one row per CDR3 protein. The table lists a few hundred thousand distinct CDR3 sequences, roughly 38% of them singletons. The sample was blood, either unsorted or a sorted T cell fraction (not recorded which). These receptors were collected from a human donor who was either an allogeneic HSCT recipient or a stem cell or donor lymphocyte infusion donor (not recorded which). It is not recorded whose cells these are; they may come from a transplant donor.

This chain connects TRBV15 to TRBJ1-1; the D gene is possibly TRBD1 (5 bases). Trimming removed 0 bases from V and 5 bases from J, with 7 bases in between. This CDR3 is built from 13 residues. CDR1 LNHNV and CDR2 YYDKDF come from the germline V gene (reference sequence). CDR3 in DNA: TGTGCCACCAGCAGAGATGGGGGAACTGAAGCTTTCTTT. It specifies CATSRDGGTEAFF. The full variable domain, with the rest looked up from reference TRBV15 and TRBJ1-1, is DAMVIQNPRYQVTQFGKPVTLSCSQTLNHNVMYWYQQKSSQAPKLLFHYYDKDFNNEADTPDNFQSRRPNTSFCFLDIRSPGLGDTAMYLCATSRDGGTEAFFGQGTRLTVV.

This clonotype was counted a few times. The genes are TRBV20-1 and TRBJ1-1, with D unresolved. CDR1 is DFQATT, CDR2 SNEGSKA, per germline (reference sequence). Between the trimmed V and J ends, which lost 6 bases and 2 bases, there was a span of 19 bases. CDR3 length: 15 amino acids. Here the CDR3 reads CSAPPPGQTNTEAFF. For the CDR3, the DNA is TGCAGTGCCCCTCCCCCCGGGCAGACAAACACTGAAGCTTTCTTT.

This chain uses TRBV14 with TRBJ1-1, with D hard to call. CDR3 length: 13 residues. The germline gives CDR1 SGHDN, CDR2 FVKESK. The V and J ends lost 1 base and 11 bases respectively, with 14 bases between them. The CDR3 sequence is CASSQVGSLGAFF. As DNA, the CDR3 is TGTGCCAGCAGCCAAGTCGGCAGCCTGGGGGCTTTCTTT.

A few counts support this clonotype. The gene calls are TRBV28 and TRBJ1-4; tentative D call: TRBD1 (6 bases). The CDR3 loop spans 15 amino acids. Germline CDR1 is MDHEN and CDR2 is SYDVKM. V lost 5 bases and J lost 1, with 11 bases in between. DNA of the CDR3: TGTGCCAGCAGTCAAGCACAGGGAACTAATGAAAAACTGTTTTTT. Amino acids: CASSQAQGTNEKLFF.

The genes are TRBV28 and TRBJ1-5; maybe TRBD1 (6 bases). The CDR3 runs to 17 residues. Trimming removed 1 base at V and 2 bases at J, with 15 bases between. The germline V gene has CDR1 MDHEN and CDR2 SYDVKM. CDR3: CASSLSPTGTGNQPQHF. CDR3 DNA: TGTGCCAGCAGTTTATCACCAACAGGGACGGGCAATCAGCCCCAGCATTTT.

The chain is built from TRBV6-5 and TRBJ2-7, with D perhaps TRBD1 (6 bases). V was shortened by 7 bases and J by 0 bases, with 10 bases between the two germline ends. CDR3 length equals 13 residues. CDR1 is MNHEY, CDR2 SVGAGI, per germline. The CDR3 sequence: CASTPDSSYEQYF. In DNA, the CDR3 is TGTGCCAGCACTCCGGACAGCTCCTACGAGCAGTACTTC.

The chain uses TRBV5-1 and TRBJ2-5, with 12 bases fitting TRBD1. V lost 1 base to trimming and J lost 4 bases; unmatched junction nucleotides: 5. The CDR3 length is 16 residues. Germline V lookup: CDR1 SGHRS, CDR2 YFSETQ. CDR3 DNA: TGCGCCAGCAGCTTGTACGGGACAGGGGGCCGAGAGACCCAGTACTTC. As protein: CASSLYGTGGRETQYF.

This clonotype has more than one count but fewer than ten. The chain couples TRBV21-1 to TRBJ1-2; the listed D gene, TRBD1, was not tested against the DNA. TRBV21-1 is tagged as a pseudogene. This CDR3 has 14 residues. For the CDR3, the DNA is TGTGCCACCTTAACAGGGGGTCGATACTATGGCTACACCTTC. This codes for CATLTGGRYYGYTF.

The V gene is TRBV20-1, the J gene TRBJ1-5; D gene unclear. Germline CDR1 reads DFQATT; CDR2 reads SNEGSKA (reference sequence). CDR3 length equals 15 residues. V was trimmed by 0 bases and J by 2 bases, leaving 11 bases between them. The chain's CDR3 is CSARDPGIRNQPQHF. CDR3 nucleotides: TGCAGTGCTAGAGATCCCGGGATCCGCAATCAGCCCCAGCATTTT.

The chain has TRBV29-1 and TRBJ2-3; 9 bases are a match to TRBD2. Germline CDR1 reads SQVTM; CDR2 reads ANQGSEA. V dropped 4 bases and J dropped 2; count of bases not matched to a gene: 1. CDR3 length: 13 amino acids. CDR3 bases: TGCAGCGTTGCGGGACTAGCCACAGATACGCAGTATTTT. It translates to CSVAGLATDTQYF.

This clonotype was picked up a small number of times. The CDR3 coding sequence is TGTGCCAGCAGTGGAGGGGCGCCTGTAGGAGCTTTCTTT. This codes for CASSGGAPVGAFF. The chain uses TRBV7-8 and TRBJ1-1, with a tentative D call TRBD1 (5 bases). This CDR3 is 13 amino acids long. The V end lost 6 bases, the J end lost 10 bases, and 18 bases lay between the germline ends. The germline V gene has CDR1 SGHVS and CDR2 FQNEAQ.